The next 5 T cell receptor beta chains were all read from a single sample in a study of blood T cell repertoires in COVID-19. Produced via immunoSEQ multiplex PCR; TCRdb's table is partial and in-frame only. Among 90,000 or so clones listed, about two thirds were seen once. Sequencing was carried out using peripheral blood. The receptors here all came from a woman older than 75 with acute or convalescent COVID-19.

In DNA, the CDR3 is TGTGCCAGCAGCCGCGCCCTAGGTCAAGAGACCCAGTACTTC. Amino acid sequence: CASSRALGQETQYF. The chain uses TRBV7-2 and TRBJ2-5; D is unclear. The CDR3 has 14 residues. Per germline, CDR1 SGHTA and CDR2 FQGNSA. V lost 5 bases and J 2 bases, leaving 12 bases between the germline ends.

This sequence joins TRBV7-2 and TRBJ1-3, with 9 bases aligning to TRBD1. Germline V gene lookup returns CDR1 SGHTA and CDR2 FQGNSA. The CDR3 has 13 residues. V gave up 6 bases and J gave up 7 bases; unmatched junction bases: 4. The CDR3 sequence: CASRSTGGNTIYF. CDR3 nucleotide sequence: TGTGCCAGCAGGTCCACAGGGGGCAACACCATATATTTT.

CDR3 DNA sequence: TGTGCCAGTACCATTGACAGGGGGGGTAATTCACCCCTCCACTTT. Translating it yields CASTIDRGGNSPLHF. The chain uses TRBV19 and TRBJ1-6; TRBD1 aligns across 9 bases. CDR3 length equals 15 residues. Germline V lookup: CDR1 LNHDA, CDR2 SQIVND (reference sequence). The V and J ends lost 7 bases and 6 bases, in that order; junction bases with no gene match: 7.

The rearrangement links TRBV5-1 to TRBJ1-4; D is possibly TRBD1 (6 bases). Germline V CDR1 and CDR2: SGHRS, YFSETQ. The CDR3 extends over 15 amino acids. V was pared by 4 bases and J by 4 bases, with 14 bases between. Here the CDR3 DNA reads TGCGCCAGCAGCCCCCGGGGGGGCTTTAATGAAAAACTGTTTTTT. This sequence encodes CASSPRGGFNEKLFF.

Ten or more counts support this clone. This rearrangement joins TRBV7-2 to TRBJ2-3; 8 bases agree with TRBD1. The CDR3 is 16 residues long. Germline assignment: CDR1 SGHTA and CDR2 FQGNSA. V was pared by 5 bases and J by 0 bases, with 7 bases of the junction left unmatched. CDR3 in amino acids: CASSPIGTGSTDTQYF. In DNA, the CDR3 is TGTGCCAGCAGCCCCATAGGGACAGGTAGCACAGATACGCAGTATTTT.